This is a list of T cell receptor beta chains from one sample in a study of blood T cell repertoires in COVID-19. TCRdb keeps only in-frame clones here, not all; method: immunoSEQ multiplex PCR. In the table there are about 88,000 clones, more than 90% of which are singletons. Sequencing was carried out using peripheral blood. The receptor source for this set is a man aged 60 to 75 with acute or convalescent COVID-19. Both conserved end residues are part of each CDR3. The order of the fields is CDR3 protein, CDR3 DNA, V gene, CDR3 length, J gene, clone size, D gene. The D gene is left open where the match is weak. Clone size, where shown, is once, few, many, or a class for clones that have expanded.

CDR3: CASSRRTGGEQYF; DNA: TGTGCCAGCAGCCGCCGGACAGGGGGCGAGCAGTACTTC; V: TRBV3-1/TRBV3-2; length: 13; J: TRBJ2-7; size: -; D: TRBD1
CDR3: CASQRGGRGSPGGYTF; DNA: TGTGCCAGCCAAAGAGGGGGCAGGGGATCTCCAGGAGGCTACACCTTC; V: TRBV9; length: 16; J: TRBJ1-2; size: -; D: TRBD1
CDR3: CASSVDRGSSYNEQFF; DNA: TGTGCCAGCAGCGTGGACAGGGGGAGCTCCTACAATGAGCAGTTCTTC; V: TRBV9; length: 16; J: TRBJ2-1; size: -; D: TRBD1
CDR3: CASSLGREAGGYTF; DNA: TGTGCCAGCAGCTTGGGAAGGGAAGCGGGAGGCTACACCTTC; V: TRBV5-6; length: 14; J: TRBJ1-2; size: once; D: -
CDR3: CASSYVDSSGANVLTF; DNA: TGTGCCAGCAGTTACGTCGACAGCTCTGGGGCCAACGTCCTGACTTTC; V: TRBV6-6; length: 16; J: TRBJ2-6; size: -; D: -
CDR3: CASSQGTSDNTDTQYF; DNA: TGTGCCAGCAGCCAAGGGACTAGCGACAACACAGATACGCAGTATTTT; V: TRBV4-2; length: 16; J: TRBJ2-3; size: -; D: TRBD2
CDR3: CSVEDGTAGSYEQYF; DNA: TGCAGCGTTGAAGATGGGACAGCGGGCTCCTACGAGCAGTACTTC; V: TRBV29-1; length: 15; J: TRBJ2-7; size: -; D: -
CDR3: CASSLRGQGGTEAFF; DNA: TGCGCCAGCAGCTTGAGGGGACAGGGTGGCACTGAAGCTTTCTTT; V: TRBV5-1; length: 15; J: TRBJ1-1; size: -; D: TRBD1
CDR3: CASSPPGEGLDEQFF; DNA: TGTGCCAGCAGCCCCCCGGGGGAGGGCCTTGATGAGCAGTTCTTC; V: TRBV5-4; length: 15; J: TRBJ2-1; size: -; D: TRBD2
CDR3: CASSYSSTGELFF; DNA: TGTGCCAGCAGTTACTCCTCCACCGGGGAGCTGTTTTTT; V: TRBV6-5; length: 13; J: TRBJ2-2; size: -; D: -
CDR3: CASSNVFGTDYEQYF; DNA: TGTGCCAGCAGCAATGTATTTGGGACAGATTACGAGCAGTACTTC; V: TRBV21-1; length: 15; J: TRBJ2-7; size: -; D: -
CDR3: CATSRTSGGSDTGELFF; DNA: TGTGCCACCTCGCGGACTAGCGGGGGGTCAGACACCGGGGAGCTGTTTTTT; V: TRBV24-1; length: 17; J: TRBJ2-2; size: -; D: TRBD2
CDR3: CASSIASGRNNEQFF; DNA: TGTGCCAGTAGTATAGCTAGCGGGAGAAACAATGAGCAGTTCTTC; V: TRBV19; length: 15; J: TRBJ2-1; size: -; D: TRBD2
CDR3: CASSYSWQGATEAFF; DNA: TGTGCCAGCAGTTACTCGTGGCAGGGGGCCACTGAAGCTTTCTTT; V: TRBV6-5; length: 15; J: TRBJ1-1; size: -; D: TRBD1
CDR3: CATSGDRTYNEQFF; DNA: TGTGCCACCAGCGGGGACAGGACGTACAATGAGCAGTTCTTC; V: TRBV15; length: 14; J: TRBJ2-1; size: -; D: TRBD1